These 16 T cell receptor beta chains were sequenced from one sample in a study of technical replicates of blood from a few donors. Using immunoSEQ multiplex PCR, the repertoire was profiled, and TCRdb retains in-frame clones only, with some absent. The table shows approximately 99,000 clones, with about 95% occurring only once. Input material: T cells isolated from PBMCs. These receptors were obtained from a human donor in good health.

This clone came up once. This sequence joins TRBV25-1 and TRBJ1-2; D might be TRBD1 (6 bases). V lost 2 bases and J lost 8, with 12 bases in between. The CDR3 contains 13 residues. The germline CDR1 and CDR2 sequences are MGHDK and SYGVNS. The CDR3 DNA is TGTGCCAGCAGTGAAACTACAGGGCGAGGCTACACCTTC. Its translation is CASSETTGRGYTF.

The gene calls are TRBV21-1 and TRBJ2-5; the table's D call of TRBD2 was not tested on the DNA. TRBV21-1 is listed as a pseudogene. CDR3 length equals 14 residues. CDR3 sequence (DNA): TGTGCCAGCAGCAGAAGACTATCACAAGAGACCCAGTACTTC. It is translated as CASSRRLSQETQYF.

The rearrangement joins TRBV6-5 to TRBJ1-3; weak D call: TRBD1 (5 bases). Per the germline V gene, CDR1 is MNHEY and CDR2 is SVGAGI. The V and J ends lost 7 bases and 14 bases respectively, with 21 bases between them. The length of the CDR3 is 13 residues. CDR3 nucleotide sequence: TGTGCCAGCACCCCAGAGATTAGGGGTTTCTTATATTTT. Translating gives CASTPEIRGFLYF.

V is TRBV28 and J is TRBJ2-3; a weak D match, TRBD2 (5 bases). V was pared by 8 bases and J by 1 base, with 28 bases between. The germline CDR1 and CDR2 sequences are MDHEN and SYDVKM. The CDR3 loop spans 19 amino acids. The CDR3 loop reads CASLPTSPVWGSGTDTQYF. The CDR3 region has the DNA TGTGCCAGCCTACCCACGTCCCCTGTATGGGGTAGCGGCACAGATACGCAGTATTTT.

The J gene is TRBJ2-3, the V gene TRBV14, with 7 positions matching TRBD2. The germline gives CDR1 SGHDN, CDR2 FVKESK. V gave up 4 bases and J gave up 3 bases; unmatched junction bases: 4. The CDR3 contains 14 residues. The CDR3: CASSLWGGTDTQYF. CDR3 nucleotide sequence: TGTGCCAGCAGCCTATGGGGAGGGACAGATACGCAGTATTTT.

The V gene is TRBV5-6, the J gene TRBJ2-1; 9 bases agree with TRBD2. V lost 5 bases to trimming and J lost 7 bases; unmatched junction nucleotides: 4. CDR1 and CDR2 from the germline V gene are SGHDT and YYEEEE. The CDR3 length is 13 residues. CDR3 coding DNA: TGTGCCAGCAGGGGGGCGGGAGGGAATGAGCAGTTCTTC. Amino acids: CASRGAGGNEQFF.

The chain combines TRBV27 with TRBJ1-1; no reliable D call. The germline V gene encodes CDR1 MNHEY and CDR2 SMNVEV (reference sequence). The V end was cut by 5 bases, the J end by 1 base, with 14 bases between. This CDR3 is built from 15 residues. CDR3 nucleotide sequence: TGTGCCAGCAGTCTAACCCCGTACGGGAACACTGAAGCTTTCTTT. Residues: CASSLTPYGNTEAFF.

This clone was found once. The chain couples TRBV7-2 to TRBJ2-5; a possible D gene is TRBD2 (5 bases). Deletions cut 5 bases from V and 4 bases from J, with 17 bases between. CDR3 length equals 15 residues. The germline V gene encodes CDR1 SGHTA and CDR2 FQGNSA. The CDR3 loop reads CASSAPRDDLETQYF. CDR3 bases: TGTGCCAGCAGCGCCCCCCGGGATGACTTAGAGACCCAGTACTTC.

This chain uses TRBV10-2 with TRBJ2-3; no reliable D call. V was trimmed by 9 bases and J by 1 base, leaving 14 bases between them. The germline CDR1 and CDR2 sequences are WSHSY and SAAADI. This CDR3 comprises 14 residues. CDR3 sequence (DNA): TGCGCCAGTCTGGAAAATCGGGGCACAGATACGCAGTATTTT. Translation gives CASLENRGTDTQYF.

The CDR3, as DNA: TGTGCCAGTAAGCGAGCGGGAGGGGACGAGCAGTACTTC. It translates to CASKRAGGDEQYF. V usage is TRBV19 and J usage is TRBJ2-7, with 10 bases matching TRBD2. The CDR3 is made up of 13 amino acids. CDR1 is LNHDA, CDR2 SQIVND, per germline (reference sequence). Trimming removed 7 bases from V and 5 bases from J; junction bases left unmatched: 5.

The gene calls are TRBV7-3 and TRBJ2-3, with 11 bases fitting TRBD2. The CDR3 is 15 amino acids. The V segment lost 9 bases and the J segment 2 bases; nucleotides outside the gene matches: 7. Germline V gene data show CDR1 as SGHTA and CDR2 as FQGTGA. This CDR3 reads CASSIAGGPTDTQYF. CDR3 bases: TGTGCCAGTTCGATAGCGGGAGGGCCCACAGATACGCAGTATTTT.

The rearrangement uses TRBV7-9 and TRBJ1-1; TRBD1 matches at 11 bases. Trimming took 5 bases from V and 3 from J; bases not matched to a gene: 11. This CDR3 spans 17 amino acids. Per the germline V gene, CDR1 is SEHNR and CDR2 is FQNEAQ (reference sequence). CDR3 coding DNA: TGTGCCAGCAGCCGTATGGACAGGGGGCAGGGGTACACTGAAGCTTTCTTT. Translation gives CASSRMDRGQGYTEAFF.

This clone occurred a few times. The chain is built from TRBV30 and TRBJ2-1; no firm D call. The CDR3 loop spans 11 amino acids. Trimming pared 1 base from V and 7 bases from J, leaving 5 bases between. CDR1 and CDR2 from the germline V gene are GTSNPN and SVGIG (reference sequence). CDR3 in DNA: TGTGCCTGGAGTGAGCCTAATGAGCAGTTCTTC. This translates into CAWSEPNEQFF.

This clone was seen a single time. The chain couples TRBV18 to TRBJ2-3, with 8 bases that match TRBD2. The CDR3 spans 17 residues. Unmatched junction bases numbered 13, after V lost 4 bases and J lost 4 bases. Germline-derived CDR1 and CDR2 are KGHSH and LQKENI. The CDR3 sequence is CASSRGNSGREADTQYF. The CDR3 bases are TGTGCCAGCTCACGAGGAAACAGCGGGAGAGAAGCAGATACGCAGTATTTT.

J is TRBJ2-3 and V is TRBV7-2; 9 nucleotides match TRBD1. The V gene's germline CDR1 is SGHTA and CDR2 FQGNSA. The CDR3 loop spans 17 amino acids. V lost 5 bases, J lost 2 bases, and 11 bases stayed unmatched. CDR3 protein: CASSTDAGTGYTDTQYF. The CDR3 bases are TGTGCCAGCAGCACCGATGCCGGGACAGGGTACACAGATACGCAGTATTTT.

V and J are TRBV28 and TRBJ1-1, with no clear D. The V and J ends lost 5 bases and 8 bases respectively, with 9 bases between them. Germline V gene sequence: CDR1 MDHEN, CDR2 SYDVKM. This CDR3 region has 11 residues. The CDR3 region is CASSLEIEAFF. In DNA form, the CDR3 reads TGTGCCAGCAGTCTAGAGATAGAAGCTTTCTTT.